The clone carrying this T cell receptor beta chain has more than one count but fewer than ten. Individually, cDNA molecules had unique molecular identifiers attached to them. TCRdb recomputed calls from the 5' RACE reads with MiXCR, one row per CDR3 protein. The data contain 60,000 to 85,000 distinct CDR3 sequences, roughly 15% of them singletons. The data derive from a study of early T cells in non-severe SARS-CoV-2 infection. About the study: Unsorted whole-blood RNA was sequenced in bulk, leaving chains unpaired.

What was sequenced was whole blood. The receptor's source is an adult who was a healthcare worker with PCR-confirmed SARS-CoV-2 infection or an uninfected control (not recorded which).

This CDR3 reads CASSQVSQGSYGYTF. CDR3 coding DNA: TGCGCCAGCAGCCAAGTATCCCAGGGGAGCTATGGCTACACCTTC. The J gene is TRBJ1-2, the V gene TRBV4-3; possibly TRBD1 for D (6 bases). Germline loops: CDR1 LGHNA, CDR2 YSLEER. Trimming took 1 base from V and 4 from J, leaving 13 bases between them. The CDR3 contains 15 residues.